The 14 T cell receptor beta chains in this list originate from one sample, sequenced in a study of T cells in Graves' hyperthyroidism and ophthalmopathy. TCR beta CDR3 regions were amplified from RNA transcripts. When the TCR CDR3 underwent first-round RT-PCR, the HTBI primer set was used. Via MiXCR, TCRdb re-called the multiplex PCR reads, giving one row per CDR3 protein. Here the sample spans around 450,000 distinct CDR3 sequences, roughly 13% being singletons. The source material was blood. The receptors derive from a woman aged 18-35 years with Graves' hyperthyroidism.

Remarks on this clonotype: A much more abundant neighbour one base away suggests this may be a read error. This sequence joins TRBV2 and TRBJ1-6; D remains ambiguous. This CDR3 is built from 13 residues. Per germline, CDR1 SNHLY and CDR2 FYNNEI. Here the CDR3 reads CVSTIRANSPLHF. In DNA form, the CDR3 reads TGTGTCAGCACAATAAGGGCTAATTCACCCCTCCACTTT.

This clonotype was seen repeatedly, ten times or more. The rearrangement links TRBV27 to TRBJ2-7, with TRBD2 matching over 8 bases. The J segment lost 3 bases and the V segment lost 4 bases, leaving 5 bases of the junction unmatched. Germline CDR1 and CDR2: MNHEY and SMNVEV (reference sequence). The CDR3 extends over 14 amino acids. CDR3 nucleotides: TGTGCCAGCAGTTCCGGAGCGGGAGTCTACGAGCAGTACTTC. Amino acids: CASSSGAGVYEQYF.

This clonotype was counted at least ten times. The chain employs TRBV20-1 and TRBJ2-7, with 10 bases that match TRBD2. This CDR3 spans 15 amino acids. J lost 3 bases, V lost 0 bases, and 5 bases had no gene match. Germline lookup yields CDR1 DFQATT and CDR2 SNEGSKA (reference sequence). CDR3: CSARDVGTSDYEQYF. CDR3 coding DNA: TGCAGTGCTAGAGATGTAGGGACTAGCGACTACGAGCAGTACTTC.

This clonotype has just a few counts. The CDR3 DNA reads as TGTGCCAGCAGTGAATCGCGTGGACGGAAACTGTTTTTT. Its translation is CASSESRGRKLFF. This chain links TRBV25-1 with TRBJ1-4; the D is unclear. In germline, CDR1 is MGHDK, CDR2 SYGVNS. This CDR3 has 13 amino acids. Deletions cut 1 base from V and 11 bases from J, with 11 bases between.

The chain couples TRBV28 to TRBJ1-1, with D tentatively TRBD1 (5 bases). Deletions cut 6 bases from V and 1 base from J, with 21 bases between. Germline CDR1 reads MDHEN; CDR2 reads SYDVKM. This CDR3 region has 17 residues. The CDR3 here is CASRVRGVEDENTEAFF. CDR3 DNA sequence: TGTGCCAGCAGGGTGCGGGGGGTTGAGGACGAGAACACTGAAGCTTTCTTT.

The sample holds many counts of this clonotype. The gene calls are TRBV7-9 and TRBJ2-1; D is perhaps TRBD1 or TRBD2 (5 bases each). The CDR3 has 18 residues. V was cut by 5 bases and J by 4 bases, with 24 bases left in between. Germline V gene sequence: CDR1 SEHNR, CDR2 FQNEAQ (reference sequence). The CDR3 loop reads CASSPRVGSGPLYNEQFF. The CDR3 DNA reads TGTGCCAGCAGCCCCCGCGTGGGATCGGGACCTCTATACAATGAGCAGTTCTTC. Combining the CDR3 with reference TRBV7-9 and TRBJ2-1 gives the whole variable domain DTGVSQNPRHKITKRGQNVTFRCDPISEHNRLYWYRQTLGQGPEFLTYFQNEAQLEKSRLLSDRFSAERPKGSFSTLEIQRTEQGDSAMYLCASSPRVGSGPLYNEQFFGPGTRLTVL.

This clonotype appeared many times. The V and J genes are TRBV28 and TRBJ2-5, with TRBD1 matching over 8 bases. Germline CDR1 reads MDHEN; CDR2 reads SYDVKM. This CDR3 contains 16 residues. Trimming took 6 bases from V and 4 from J; bases not matched to a gene: 13. DNA for the CDR3: TGTGCCAGCAGCCCCGCCGGACAGGGAACAAGAGAGACCCAGTACTTC. This gives the protein CASSPAGQGTRETQYF.

This clonotype was counted a few times. This chain connects TRBV28 to TRBJ2-1, with 13 bases identical to TRBD2. J gave up 2 bases and V 5 bases, and 3 bases lay outside the gene matches. The CDR3 sequence is 16 residues long. Germline CDR1 and CDR2: MDHEN and SYDVKM. The CDR3 protein is CASSGTSGTTYNEQFF. CDR3 nucleotides: TGTGCCAGCAGTGGGACTAGCGGGACGACCTACAATGAGCAGTTCTTC.

A word on this clonotype: A clone one base away is much larger, so this may be a read error. The chain carries TRBV2 and TRBJ2-1; TRBD2 might be the D (5 bases). From germline, CDR1 is SNHLY and CDR2 FYNNEI. With 8 bases removed from V and 10 bases from J, the gap between germline ends came to 18 bases. This CDR3 contains 13 residues. The CDR3 loop reads CASRLGGGREQFF. The DNA for the CDR3 is TGTGCCAGCCGACTCGGAGGCGGCCGAGAGCAGTTCTTC.

A note on this clonotype: Mismatch with germline at one junction end may stem from a read error. The gene calls are TRBV18 and TRBJ1-4, with TRBD1 matching 7 bases. The CDR3 runs to 15 residues. Germline CDR1 and CDR2: KGHSH and LQKENI. CDR3: CTSSPNSQGNEKLFF. In DNA, the CDR3 is TGTACCAGCTCACCGAATTCACAGGGGAACGAAAAACTGTTTTTT.

This clonotype was counted a few times. The chain combines TRBV6-1 with TRBJ2-5; D perhaps matches TRBD2 (6 bases). V dropped 5 bases and J dropped 10 bases, with 14 bases sitting between them. Germline V gives CDR1 MNHNS, CDR2 SASEGT. This CDR3 is 12 amino acids long. In DNA, the CDR3 is TGTGCCAGCAGTACCACCACGACTAGCCAGTACTTC. It codes for CASSTTTTSQYF.

The table lists this clonotype with a few counts. The chain is built from TRBV5-1 and TRBJ2-7; D possibly matches TRBD1 or TRBD2 (6 bases each). Germline CDR1 is SGHRS and CDR2 is YFSETQ. Trimming pared 9 bases from V and 6 bases from J, leaving 13 bases between. This CDR3 is built from 11 residues. In DNA form, the CDR3 reads TGCGCCACCCTAGGGGGGCCCGAGCAGTACTTC. It is translated as CATLGGPEQYF.

This clonotype was picked up many times. The genes are TRBV28 and TRBJ1-2, with D possibly TRBD1 on 6 matching bases. This CDR3 has 14 residues. Trimming shortened V by 6 bases and J by 4 bases, and 15 bases separated the two germline ends. CDR1 and CDR2 (germline): MDHEN, SYDVKM. CDR3 loop: CASRPQGLGYGYTF. CDR3 in DNA: TGTGCCAGCAGACCACAGGGTTTGGGCTATGGCTACACCTTC.

The V and J genes are TRBV11-2 and TRBJ2-5, with D possibly TRBD2 on 6 matching bases. V lost 7 bases and J lost 4, with 13 bases in between. The CDR3 loop spans 13 amino acids. In germline, CDR1 is SGHAT, CDR2 FQNNGV. The CDR3 sequence is CASTPGGVETQYF. Here the CDR3 DNA reads TGTGCCAGCACCCCCGGGGGAGTAGAGACCCAGTACTTC.